This TCR beta chain was sequenced for a study of cytomegalovirus exposure and HLA in healthy donors. Across the whole study: Approximately 170 million T cells yielded 100 million or so unique TCR beta sequences in earlier analysis. General study results and limits: A few chains tied to CMV proved CMV antigen-specific in vitro.

V lost 0 bases and J lost 6; bases outside the gene matches: 7. Germline values: CDR1 MNHEY, CDR2 SMNVEV (reference sequence). This CDR3 is built from 18 residues. A word on this clone: The antigen remains undetermined.

PCR used 60 Vbeta primers and 13 Jbeta primers. Repertoires were generated with immunoSEQ multiplex PCR, while TCRdb's copy carries only in-frame clones and drops some. Among 90,000 to 120,000 clones listed, approximately 80% were seen once. Sequenced input: PBMCs. This clonotype was sampled from a woman between 18 and 29 years old in good health and CMV-seropositive. This chain links TRBV27 with TRBJ2-1; 14 bases agree with TRBD2. The chain's CDR3 is CASSLSGTSGRFGNEQFF. CDR3 DNA sequence: TGTGCCAGCAGTTTATCCGGGACTAGCGGGAGATTCGGCAATGAGCAGTTCTTC.